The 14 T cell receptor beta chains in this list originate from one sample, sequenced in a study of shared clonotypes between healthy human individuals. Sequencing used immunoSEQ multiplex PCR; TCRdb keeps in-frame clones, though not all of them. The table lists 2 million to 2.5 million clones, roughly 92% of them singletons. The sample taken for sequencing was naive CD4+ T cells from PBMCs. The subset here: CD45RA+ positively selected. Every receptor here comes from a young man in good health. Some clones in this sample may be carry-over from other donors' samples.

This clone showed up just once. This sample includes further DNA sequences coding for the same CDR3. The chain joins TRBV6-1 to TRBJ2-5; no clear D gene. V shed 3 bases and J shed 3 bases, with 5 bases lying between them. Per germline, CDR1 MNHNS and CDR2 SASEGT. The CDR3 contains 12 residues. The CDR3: CASSEVEETQYF. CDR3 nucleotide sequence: TGTGCCAGCAGTGAGGTGGAAGAGACCCAGTACTTC.

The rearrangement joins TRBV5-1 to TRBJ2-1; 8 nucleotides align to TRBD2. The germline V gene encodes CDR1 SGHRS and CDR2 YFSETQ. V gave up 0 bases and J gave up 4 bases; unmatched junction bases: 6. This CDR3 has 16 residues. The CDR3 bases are TGCGCCAGCAGCTTGGCCCTACTAGCGGTATACAATGAGCAGTTCTTC. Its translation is CASSLALLAVYNEQFF.

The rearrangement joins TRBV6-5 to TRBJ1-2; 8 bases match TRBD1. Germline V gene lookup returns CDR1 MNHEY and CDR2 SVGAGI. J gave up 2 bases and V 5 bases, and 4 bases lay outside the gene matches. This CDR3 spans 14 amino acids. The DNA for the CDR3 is TGTGCCAGCAGTCCGTGGACAGGGAACTATGGCTACACCTTC. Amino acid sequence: CASSPWTGNYGYTF.

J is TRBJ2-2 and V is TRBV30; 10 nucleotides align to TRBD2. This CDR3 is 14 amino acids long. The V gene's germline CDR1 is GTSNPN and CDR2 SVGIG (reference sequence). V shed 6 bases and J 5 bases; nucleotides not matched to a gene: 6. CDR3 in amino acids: CACPSGRGTGELFF. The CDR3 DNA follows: TGTGCCTGCCCTAGCGGGAGAGGTACCGGGGAGCTGTTTTTT.

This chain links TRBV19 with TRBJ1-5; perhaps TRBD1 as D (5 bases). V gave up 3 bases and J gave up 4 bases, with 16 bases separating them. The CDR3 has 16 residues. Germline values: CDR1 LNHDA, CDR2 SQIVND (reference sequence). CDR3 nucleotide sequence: TGTGCCAGTAGTATTACCCTGGACATCCAAAATCAGCCCCAGCATTTT. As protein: CASSITLDIQNQPQHF. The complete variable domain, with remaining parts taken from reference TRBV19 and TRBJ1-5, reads DGGITQSPKYLFRKEGQNVTLSCEQNLNHDAMYWYRQDPGQGLRLIYYSQIVNDFQKGDIAEGYSVSREKKESFPLTVTSAQKNPTAFYLCASSITLDIQNQPQHFGDGTRLSIL.

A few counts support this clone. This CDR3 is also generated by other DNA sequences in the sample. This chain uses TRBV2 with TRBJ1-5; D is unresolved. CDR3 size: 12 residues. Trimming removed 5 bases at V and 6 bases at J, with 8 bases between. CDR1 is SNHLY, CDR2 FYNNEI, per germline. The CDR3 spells CASSREGQPQHF. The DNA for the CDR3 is TGTGCCAGCAGTAGGGAGGGTCAGCCCCAGCATTTT. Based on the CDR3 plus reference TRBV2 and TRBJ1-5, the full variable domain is EPEVTQTPSHQVTQMGQEVILRCVPISNHLYFYWYRQILGQKVEFLVSFYNNEISEKSEIFDDQFSVERPDGSNFTLKIRSTKLEDSAMYFCASSREGQPQHFGDGTRLSIL.

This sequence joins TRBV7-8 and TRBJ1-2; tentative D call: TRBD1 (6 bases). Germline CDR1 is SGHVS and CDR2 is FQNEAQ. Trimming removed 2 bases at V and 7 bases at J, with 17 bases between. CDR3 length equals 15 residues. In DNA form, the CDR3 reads TGTGCCAGCAGCTTATCAGGGGATTCGGTTCGTGGCTACACCTTC. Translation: CASSLSGDSVRGYTF.

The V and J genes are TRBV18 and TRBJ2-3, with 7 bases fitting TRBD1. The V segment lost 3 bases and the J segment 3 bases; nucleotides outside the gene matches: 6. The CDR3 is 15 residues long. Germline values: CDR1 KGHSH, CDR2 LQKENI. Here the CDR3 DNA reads TGTGCCAGCTCACCGCAGGGGGATGGGACAGATACGCAGTATTTT. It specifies CASSPQGDGTDTQYF.

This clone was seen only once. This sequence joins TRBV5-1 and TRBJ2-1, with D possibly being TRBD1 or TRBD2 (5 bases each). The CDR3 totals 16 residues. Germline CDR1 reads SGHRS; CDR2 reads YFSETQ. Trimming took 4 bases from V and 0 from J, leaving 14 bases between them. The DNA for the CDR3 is TGCGCCAGCAGCCAGGGACCCGTGAGCTCCTACAATGAGCAGTTCTTC. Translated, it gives CASSQGPVSSYNEQFF.

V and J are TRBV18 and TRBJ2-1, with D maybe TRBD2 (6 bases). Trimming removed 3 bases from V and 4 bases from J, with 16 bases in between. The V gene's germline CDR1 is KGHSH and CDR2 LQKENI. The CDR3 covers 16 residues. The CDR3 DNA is TGTGCCAGCTCACCTTTAAGACTAGGTAATTACAATGAGCAGTTCTTC. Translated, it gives CASSPLRLGNYNEQFF.

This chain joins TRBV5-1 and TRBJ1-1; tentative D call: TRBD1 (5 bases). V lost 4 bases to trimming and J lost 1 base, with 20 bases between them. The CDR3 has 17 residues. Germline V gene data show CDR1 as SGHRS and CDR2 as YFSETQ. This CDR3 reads CASSHNRDPAGNTEAFF. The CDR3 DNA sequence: TGCGCCAGCAGCCATAACCGGGACCCAGCTGGGAACACTGAAGCTTTCTTT. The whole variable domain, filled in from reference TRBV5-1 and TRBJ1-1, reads KAGVTQTPRYLIKTRGQQVTLSCSPISGHRSVSWYQQTPGQGLQFLFEYFSETQRNKGNFPGRFSGRQFSNSRSEMNVSTLELGDSALYLCASSHNRDPAGNTEAFFGQGTRLTVV.

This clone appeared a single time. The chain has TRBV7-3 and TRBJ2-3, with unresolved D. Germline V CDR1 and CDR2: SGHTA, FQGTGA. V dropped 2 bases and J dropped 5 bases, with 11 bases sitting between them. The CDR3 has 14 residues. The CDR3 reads CASSLGMLQDTQYF. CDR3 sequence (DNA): TGTGCCAGCAGCTTAGGCATGTTGCAAGATACGCAGTATTTT.

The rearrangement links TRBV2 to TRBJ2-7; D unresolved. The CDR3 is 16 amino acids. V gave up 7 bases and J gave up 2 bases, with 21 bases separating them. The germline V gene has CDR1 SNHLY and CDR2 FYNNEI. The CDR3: CASTPERSYFTYEQYF. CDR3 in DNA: TGTGCCAGCACCCCCGAGAGGTCTTACTTTACCTACGAGCAGTACTTC. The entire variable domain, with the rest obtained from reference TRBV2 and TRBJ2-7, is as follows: EPEVTQTPSHQVTQMGQEVILRCVPISNHLYFYWYRQILGQKVEFLVSFYNNEISEKSEIFDDQFSVERPDGSNFTLKIRSTKLEDSAMYFCASTPERSYFTYEQYFGPGTRLTVT.

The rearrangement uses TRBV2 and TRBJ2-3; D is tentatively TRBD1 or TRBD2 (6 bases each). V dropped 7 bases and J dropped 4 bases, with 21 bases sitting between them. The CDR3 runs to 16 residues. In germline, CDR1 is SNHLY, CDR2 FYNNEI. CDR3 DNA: TGTGCCAGCACGCGAATGGGGGGCGTCGAGGCAGATACGCAGTATTTT. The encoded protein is CASTRMGGVEADTQYF.